Listed below are T cell receptor beta chains from one sample, sequenced in a study of low-dose radiotherapy and immunotherapy resistance in tumors. One entry per CDR3 protein, called by TCRdb with MiXCR from the reads. This sample carries almost 45,000 distinct CDR3 sequences, about 25% of them seen once, and the ten largest clones take roughly a tenth. This material consisted of PBMCs, taken after low-dose radiotherapy plus immunotherapy. Receptor source: a male donor with prostate cancer. Both conserved end residues are part of each CDR3. Each record gives: CDR3 length, clone size, J gene, D gene, V gene, CDR3 protein, CDR3 DNA. D genes are given only for firm matches. Not all rows give a size; the values are once, few, many and, for expanded clones, a class.

15 | many | TRBJ1-5 | TRBD1 | TRBV20-1 | CSAIMRQGADQPQHF | TGCAGTGCTATAATGCGACAGGGGGCCGACCAGCCCCAGCATTTT
14 | . | TRBJ2-4 | . | TRBV5-1 | CASSLLRGDNIQYF | TGCGCCAGCAGCTTGCTCAGGGGTGATAACATTCAGTACTTC
15 | many | TRBJ1-2 | TRBD1 | TRBV19 | CASAPSGTGGYGYTF | TGTGCCAGTGCCCCTTCAGGGACAGGGGGCTATGGCTACACCTTC
15 | . | TRBJ1-6 | . | TRBV25-1 | CASSEYGGLGSPLHF | TGTGCCAGCAGTGAATATGGCGGTTTGGGCTCACCCCTCCACTTT
14 | . | TRBJ1-5 | . | TRBV6-1 | CASSYVGRAQPQHF | TGTGCCAGCAGTTACGTGGGCAGGGCTCAGCCCCAGCATTTT
15 | once | TRBJ2-7 | . | TRBV6-1 | CASSDLPSRSYEQYF | TGTGCCAGCAGTGACTTACCCTCTCGATCCTACGAGCAGTACTTC
14 | many | TRBJ2-7 | . | TRBV20-1 | CSARDRGGSYEQYF | TGCAGTGCTAGAGATAGGGGCGGAAGCTACGAGCAGTACTTC
15 | . | TRBJ2-3 | TRBD2 | TRBV20-1 | CRPHLYLAGIDTQYF | TGCAGGCCCCACCTCTACCTAGCGGGGATAGATACGCAGTATTTT
14 | . | TRBJ2-1 | TRBD2 | TRBV2 | CASSELAGAVVGFF | TGTGCCAGCAGTGAACTAGCGGGGGCCGTGGTGGGTTTCTTC
15 | few | TRBJ2-2 | . | TRBV12-3/TRBV12-4 | CASSLGPGVPGELFF | TGTGCCAGCAGTTTAGGCCCCGGGGTACCCGGGGAGCTGTTTTTT
18 | . | TRBJ2-2 | TRBD2 | TRBV6-1 | CDSSPLDSSGRANGELFF | TGTGACAGCAGTCCTCTCGACTCTAGCGGGAGGGCCAACGGGGAGCTGTTTTTT
13 | . | TRBJ2-1 | . | TRBV9 | CASSVGAGNEQFF | TGTGCCAGCAGCGTTGGCGCGGGCAATGAGCAGTTCTTC
13 | many | TRBJ1-1 | . | TRBV6-6 | CATNYRRETEAFF | TGTGCCACCAACTACAGGAGGGAAACTGAAGCTTTCTTT
16 | many | TRBJ2-1 | TRBD2 | TRBV6-6 | CASSYGMTSGANEQFF | TGTGCCAGCAGTTACGGAATGACTAGCGGAGCCAATGAGCAGTTCTTC
15 | many | TRBJ2-2 | . | TRBV11-3 | CASSSGQANTGELFF | TGTGCCAGCAGCTCTGGACAAGCGAACACCGGGGAGCTGTTTTTT
12 | many | TRBJ2-1 | . | TRBV30 | CAWDGPYNEQFF | TGTGCCTGGGACGGGCCCTACAATGAGCAGTTCTTC
17 | many | TRBJ2-1 | TRBD2 | TRBV4-1 | CASSQEGASGGSDEQFF | TGCGCCAGCAGCCAAGAAGGGGCTAGCGGGGGTAGCGATGAGCAGTTCTTC
12 | many | TRBJ2-7 | TRBD1 | TRBV20-1 | CSAKGQVYEQYF | TGCAGTGCTAAGGGACAGGTCTACGAGCAGTACTTC
16 | . | TRBJ2-2 | TRBD2 | TRBV7-2 | CASSESGGGNTGELFF | TGTGCCAGCAGCGAAAGCGGGGGAGGGAACACCGGGGAGCTGTTTTTT
15 | many | TRBJ2-5 | TRBD1 | TRBV6-1 | CASTTTAGGAETQYF | TGTGCCAGCACCACGACCGCAGGGGGCGCGGAGACCCAGTACTTC
15 | many | TRBJ2-3 | . | TRBV20-1 | CSAPGTLTRTDTQYF | TGCAGTGCTCCCGGGACCCTCACCCGCACAGATACGCAGTATTTT
14 | many | TRBJ2-3 | . | TRBV5-1 | CASSLRGGADTQYF | TGCGCCAGCAGCTTAAGAGGGGGTGCAGATACGCAGTATTTT
13 | many | TRBJ1-6 | . | TRBV5-1 | CASSLDGNSPLHF | TGCGCCAGCAGCTTGGATGGGAATTCACCCCTCCACTTT
15 | many | TRBJ2-2 | TRBD2 | TRBV20-1 | CSATRGSGRPGELFF | TGCAGTGCTACACGGGGTAGCGGGAGGCCCGGGGAGCTGTTTTTT
15 | . | TRBJ2-6 | . | TRBV12-3/TRBV12-4 | CASTPLKAGANVLTF | TGTGCCAGCACCCCCTTAAAGGCCGGGGCCAACGTCCTGACTTTC
11 | . | TRBJ2-1 | . | TRBV6-2/TRBV6-3 | CASESAGEQFF | TGTGCCAGCGAAAGCGCCGGTGAGCAGTTCTTC
20 | . | TRBJ2-3 | TRBD2 | TRBV5-8 | CASSSTSGTSGPPSTDTQYF | TGTGCCAGCAGCTCTACGTCCGGGACTAGCGGACCGCCTAGCACAGATACGCAGTATTTT
12 | many | TRBJ2-3 | . | TRBV20-1 | CSARGGTDTQYF | TGCAGTGCTAGAGGTGGCACAGATACGCAGTATTTT
15 | many | TRBJ1-4 | . | TRBV30 | CAWRVRGTSNEKLFF | TGTGCCTGGAGGGTACGGGGTACGTCTAATGAAAAACTGTTTTTT
17 | medium-sized | TRBJ2-5 | TRBD2 | TRBV5-4 | CASSYRGLAGVNETQYF | TGTGCCAGCAGCTACCGGGGACTAGCGGGAGTAAATGAGACCCAGTACTTC
14 | . | TRBJ2-7 | . | TRBV6-1 | CASRPNIGTYEQYF | TGTGCCAGCAGACCAAACATTGGAACTTACGAGCAGTACTTC
12 | many | TRBJ2-1 | . | TRBV25-1 | CASSALVGEQFF | TGTGCCAGCAGTGCCCTAGTCGGGGAGCAGTTCTTC
13 | medium-sized | TRBJ1-1 | TRBD1 | TRBV29-1 | CSGSTGQNTEAFF | TGCAGCGGGTCGACAGGGCAGAACACTGAAGCTTTCTTT
16 | many | TRBJ2-1 | . | TRBV10-3 | CAISELRTAPYNEQFF | TGTGCCATCAGTGAGCTGCGGACAGCACCCTACAATGAGCAGTTCTTC
15 | few | TRBJ2-2 | TRBD1 | TRBV30 | CAWSRDRGSSGELFF | TGTGCCTGGAGTCGGGACAGGGGGAGTTCCGGGGAGCTGTTTTTT
14 | many | TRBJ2-5 | . | TRBV4-1 | CASSQGGAGETQYF | TGCGCCAGCAGCCAAGGGGGGGCCGGGGAGACCCAGTACTTC
14 | many | TRBJ1-1 | . | TRBV5-1 | CASSLQPGATEAFF | TGCGCCAGCAGCTTGCAGCCGGGGGCCACTGAAGCTTTCTTT
14 | . | TRBJ2-7 | . | TRBV5-1 | CASSLQQTPGEQYF | TGCGCCAGCAGCTTGCAACAGACACCTGGCGAGCAGTACTTC
15 | . | TRBJ2-7 | TRBD2 | TRBV5-4 | CASSLAGTSSYEQYF | TGTGCCAGCAGCTTGGCCGGGACTAGCTCCTACGAGCAGTACTTC
15 | . | TRBJ1-1 | . | TRBV7-2 | CASSLITGQLTEAFF | TGTGCCAGCAGCTTAATTACAGGACAGTTGACTGAAGCTTTCTTT
14 | medium-sized | TRBJ2-1 | TRBD2 | TRBV4-2 | CASSRLASYNEQFF | TGTGCCAGCAGTAGACTAGCCAGCTACAATGAGCAGTTCTTC
18 | many | TRBJ2-3 | . | TRBV11-2 | CASSLSHLAVPSTDTQYF | TGTGCCAGCAGCCTATCACATTTAGCGGTCCCTAGCACAGATACGCAGTATTTT
22 | many | TRBJ2-6 | TRBD2 | TRBV7-9 | CASSSSTGQRTSGSEGANVLTF | TGTGCCAGCAGCTCTTCGACAGGGCAAAGGACTAGCGGGAGTGAAGGGGCCAACGTCCTGACTTTC
13 | many | TRBJ2-2 | . | TRBV5-1 | CASSPQGTGELFF | TGCGCCAGCAGCCCACAGGGTACCGGGGAGCTGTTTTTT
15 | many | TRBJ1-5 | TRBD1 | TRBV11-2 | CASSLDGQGIQPQHF | TGTGCCAGCAGCTTAGACGGACAGGGTATTCAGCCCCAGCATTTT
12 | many | TRBJ2-1 | TRBD2 | TRBV20-1 | CSARPPGTRQFF | TGCAGTGCTAGACCACCTGGGACTAGGCAGTTCTTC
13 | many | TRBJ2-3 | . | TRBV29-1 | CSVEDPVSDTQYF | TGCAGCGTTGAAGATCCCGTGTCAGATACGCAGTATTTT
15 | . | TRBJ2-1 | TRBD2 | TRBV12-3/TRBV12-4 | CASRFSGGTSNEQFF | TGTGCCAGCAGATTTAGCGGGGGGACTAGCAATGAGCAGTTCTTC
15 | many | TRBJ1-1 | . | TRBV19 | CASSMTGGAGTEAFF | TGTGCCAGTAGTATGACGGGGGGCGCAGGCACTGAAGCTTTCTTT
17 | many | TRBJ1-4 | TRBD1 | TRBV4-2 | CASSPSEGGTANEKLFF | TGTGCCAGCAGCCCCTCTGAGGGAGGGACAGCTAATGAAAAACTGTTTTTT
13 | many | TRBJ1-1 | . | TRBV5-1 | CASSFGKAFEAFF | TGCGCCAGCAGCTTCGGGAAGGCCTTTGAAGCTTTCTTT
16 | . | TRBJ2-7 | TRBD2 | TRBV28 | CASSPILAGVSYEQYF | TGTGCCAGCAGCCCGATCCTAGCGGGGGTATCCTACGAGCAGTACTTC
17 | . | TRBJ2-3 | TRBD2 | TRBV12-3/TRBV12-4 | CASRSGTSGASTDTQYF | TGTGCCAGCAGGTCCGGGACTAGCGGCGCTAGCACAGATACGCAGTATTTT
15 | . | TRBJ2-1 | . | TRBV4-3 | CASSQASSQANEQFF | TGCGCCAGCAGCCAAGCATCTAGTCAGGCAAATGAGCAGTTCTTC
15 | . | TRBJ2-2 | . | TRBV5-6 | CASSFSGSNTGELFF | TGTGCCAGCAGCTTCTCAGGGTCGAACACCGGGGAGCTGTTTTTT